This is a list of T cell receptor beta chains from one sample in a study of T cells in Graves' hyperthyroidism and ophthalmopathy. TCRdb passed the multiplex PCR reads through MiXCR, listing each CDR3 protein once. The table includes approximately 400,000 distinct CDR3 sequences, approximately 14% detected once. Sequenced: blood. These receptors originate from a woman aged 25 to 45 with Graves' ophthalmopathy. Both conserved end residues are part of each CDR3. The D gene is left open where the match is weak. Size values are once, few and many counts, or a class for expanded clones, and some rows have none.

CDR3aa,CDR3nt,abundance,j_gene,d_gene,v_gene
CASSGPGPTGEQFF,TGTGCCAGCAGCGGCCCAGGACCGACAGGGGAGCAGTTCTTC,few,TRBJ2-1,TRBD1,TRBV9
CASSLGGSAGYTF,TGCGCCAGCAGCCTCGGGGGTTCAGCCGGCTACACCTTC,-,TRBJ1-2,-,TRBV4-1
CASRAGTAHVTQYF,TGTGCCAGCAGGGCCGGGACAGCTCATGTGACCCAGTACTTC,-,TRBJ2-5,TRBD1,TRBV28
CASSLDIGYRGYTF,TGTGCCAGCAGCTTAGATATAGGTTACCGCGGCTACACCTTC,many,TRBJ1-2,-,TRBV7-2
CASSLYRGGGYTF,TGTGCCAGCAGTTTATACAGGGGGGGGGGCTACACCTTC,-,TRBJ1-2,TRBD1,TRBV27
CAWSVLRNEQFF,TGTGCCTGGAGTGTCCTCCGAAATGAGCAGTTCTTC,-,TRBJ2-1,-,TRBV30
CASSSAVGLSGGYTF,TGTGCCAGCAGCTCTGCAGTCGGCTTGTCGGGTGGCTACACCTTC,many,TRBJ1-2,-,TRBV28
CAWSNRDRVDF,TGTGCCTGGAGTAACCGGGACAGGGTAGACTTC,many,TRBJ2-7,TRBD1,TRBV30
CASTRDPGNTIYF,TGTGCCAGCACCCGGGACCCTGGAAACACCATATATTTT,few,TRBJ1-3,-,TRBV5-4
CSAIETVVEQFF,TGCAGTGCGATAGAAACGGTGGTTGAGCAGTTCTTC,many,TRBJ2-1,-,TRBV20-1
CSFRTGGVNTEAFF,TGCAGCTTCCGGACAGGGGGCGTGAACACTGAAGCTTTCTTT,few,TRBJ1-1,TRBD1,TRBV29-1
CASSGTYDSGANVLTF,TGTGCCAGCAGTGGGACATACGACTCTGGGGCCAACGTCCTGACTTTC,many,TRBJ2-6,-,TRBV2
CASSGGGGGGAYEQYF,TGTGCCAGCAGCGGAGGGGGGGGGGGGGGCGCCTACGAGCAGTACTTC,once,TRBJ2-7,-,TRBV7-2
CASARQGWRNTIYF,TGTGCCAGTGCAAGACAGGGGTGGAGAAACACCATATATTTT,few,TRBJ1-3,TRBD1,TRBV19
CASSEGQINTEAFF,TGTGCCAGCAGTGAGGGTCAAATAAACACTGAAGCTTTCTTT,-,TRBJ1-1,-,TRBV7-9
CASTDLGVGRNSYEQYF,TGTGCCAGCACCGATCTCGGGGTCGGGCGGAACTCCTACGAGCAGTACTTC,many,TRBJ2-7,-,TRBV6-1
CATSDWTSSYEQYF,TGTGCCACCAGTGACTGGACATCTTCCTACGAGCAGTACTTC,many,TRBJ2-7,-,TRBV24-1
CASSESIYGYTF,TGCGCCAGCAGTGAGTCTATCTATGGCTACACCTTC,once,TRBJ1-2,-,TRBV10-2
CASSTHRGTGHQPQHF,TGTGCCAGTAGTACACACCGGGGCACGGGGCATCAGCCCCAGCATTTT,many,TRBJ1-5,-,TRBV19
CASSEHRGTGELFF,TGCGCCAGCAGTGAGCACCGGGGCACCGGGGAGCTGTTTTTT,many,TRBJ2-2,-,TRBV10-1
CASSKGQGDYEQYF,TGTGCCAGCAGCAAGGGACAGGGGGACTACGAGCAGTACTTC,many,TRBJ2-7,TRBD1,TRBV12-3/TRBV12-4
CASSEEGQNYYGYTF,TGTGCCAGCAGTGAAGAGGGACAAAATTACTATGGCTACACCTTC,many,TRBJ1-2,-,TRBV2
CASSQEPGVRTDTQYF,TGTGCCAGCAGCCAAGAACCGGGGGTCCGCACAGATACGCAGTATTTT,many,TRBJ2-3,-,TRBV3-1
CATSDGISTNVLTF,TGTGCCACCAGTGATGGGATCTCAACCAACGTCCTGACTTTC,-,TRBJ2-6,-,TRBV24-1
CASSLVVGSYEQYF,TGTGCCAGCAGTTTAGTGGTCGGATCCTACGAGCAGTACTTC,many,TRBJ2-7,-,TRBV27
CASSPGAGGNTEAFF,TGTGCCAGCTCCCCTGGGGCAGGGGGAAACACTGAAGCTTTCTTT,many,TRBJ1-1,TRBD1,TRBV18
CASDGTTGELFF,TGTGCCAGCGATGGGACCACCGGGGAGCTGTTTTTT,-,TRBJ2-2,-,TRBV12-3/TRBV12-4
CASDFGGRDYNEQFF,TGTGCCAGCGACTTCGGGGGGAGGGACTACAATGAGCAGTTCTTC,-,TRBJ2-1,TRBD2,TRBV6-1
CASSIGTVSNQPQHF,TGTGCCAGCAGTATAGGGACAGTTTCCAATCAGCCCCAGCATTTT,-,TRBJ1-5,TRBD1,TRBV2
CASGEGQTNNEQFF,TGTGCTAGTGGCGAGGGTCAAACGAACAATGAGCAGTTCTTC,many,TRBJ2-1,-,TRBV12-5
CASAQEFDSPLHF,TGTGCCAGCGCACAGGAGTTCGACTCACCCCTCCACTTT,-,TRBJ1-6,-,TRBV12-3/TRBV12-4
CASSGGGGQETQYF,TGTGCCAGCAGCGGCGGAGGGGGACAAGAGACCCAGTACTTC,many,TRBJ2-5,-,TRBV7-2
CASSHSGTEINYEQYF,TGTGCCAGCAGCCACTCCGGGACAGAAATCAACTACGAGCAGTACTTC,many,TRBJ2-7,TRBD1,TRBV7-2
CSASVMAGAKNIQYF,TGCAGTGCTAGTGTCATGGCGGGAGCCAAAAACATTCAGTACTTC,many,TRBJ2-4,-,TRBV20-1
CASSPGLLMNTEAFF,TGCGCCAGCAGCCCAGGTCTCCTCATGAACACTGAAGCTTTCTTT,many,TRBJ1-1,-,TRBV4-1
CASSPGTSGEDTQYF,TGTGCCAGCAGCCCCGGGACTAGCGGCGAAGATACGCAGTATTTT,many,TRBJ2-3,TRBD2,TRBV3-1
CASSTPSPQGSGNTIYF,TGTGCCAGCAGTACCCCCTCACCACAGGGCTCTGGAAACACCATATATTTT,-,TRBJ1-3,-,TRBV28
CASLTVNQPQHF,TGTGCCAGCTTGACAGTTAATCAGCCCCAGCATTTT,many,TRBJ1-5,-,TRBV28
CSASKNAGTNRREKLFF,TGCAGTGCTAGTAAGAACGCCGGGACAAACCGAAGGGAAAAACTGTTTTTT,many,TRBJ1-4,-,TRBV20-1
CASSPPHGRGEQYF,TGTGCCAGCAGCCCTCCCCACGGACGGGGGGAGCAGTACTTC,many,TRBJ2-7,-,TRBV7-8
CASSESSDRTGVYNEQFF,TGCGCCAGCAGTGAGTCGTCGGATAGGACAGGGGTTTACAATGAGCAGTTCTTC,many,TRBJ2-1,TRBD1,TRBV10-1
CASGQGYRNQVANEQFF,TGTGCCAGCGGCCAGGGGTACCGGAACCAGGTAGCCAATGAGCAGTTCTTC,many,TRBJ2-1,-,TRBV5-5